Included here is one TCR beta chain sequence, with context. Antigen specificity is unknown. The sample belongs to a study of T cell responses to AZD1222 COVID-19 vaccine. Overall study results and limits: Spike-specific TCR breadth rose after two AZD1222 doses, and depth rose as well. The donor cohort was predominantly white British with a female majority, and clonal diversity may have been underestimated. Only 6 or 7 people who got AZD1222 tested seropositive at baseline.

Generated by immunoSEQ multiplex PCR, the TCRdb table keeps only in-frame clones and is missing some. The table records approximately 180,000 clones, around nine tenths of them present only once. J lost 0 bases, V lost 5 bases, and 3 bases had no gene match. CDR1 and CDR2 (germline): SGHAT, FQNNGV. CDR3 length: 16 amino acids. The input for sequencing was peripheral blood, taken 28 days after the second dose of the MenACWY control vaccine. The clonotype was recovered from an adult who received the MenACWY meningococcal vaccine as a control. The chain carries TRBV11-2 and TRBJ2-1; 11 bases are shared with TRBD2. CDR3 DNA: TGTGCCAGCAGCATAACTAGCGGGAGCTCCTACAATGAGCAGTTCTTC. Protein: CASSITSGSSYNEQFF.